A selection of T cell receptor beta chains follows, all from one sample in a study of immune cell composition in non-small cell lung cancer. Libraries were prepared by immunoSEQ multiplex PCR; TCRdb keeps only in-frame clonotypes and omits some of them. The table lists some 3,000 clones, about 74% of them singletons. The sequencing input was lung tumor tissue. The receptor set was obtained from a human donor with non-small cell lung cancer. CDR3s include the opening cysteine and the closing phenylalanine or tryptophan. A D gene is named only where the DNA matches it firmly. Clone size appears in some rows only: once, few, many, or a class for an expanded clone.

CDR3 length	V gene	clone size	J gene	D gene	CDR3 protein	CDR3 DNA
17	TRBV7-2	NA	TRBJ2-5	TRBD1	CASSLEGSGTAPGTQYF	TGTGCCAGCAGCTTAGAGGGGTCCGGGACAGCCCCCGGGACCCAGTACTTC
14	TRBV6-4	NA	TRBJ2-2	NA	CASTAAPGTGELFF	TGTGCCAGCACTGCTGCCCCGGGGACCGGGGAGCTGTTTTTT
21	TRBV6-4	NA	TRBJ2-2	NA	CASSDSSRFVVAGWVTGELFF	TGTGCCAGCAGTGACTCGTCGAGGTTCGTGGTAGCAGGGTGGGTCACCGGGGAGCTGTTTTTT
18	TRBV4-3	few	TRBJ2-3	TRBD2	CASSQDYGSGGLTDTQYF	TGCGCCAGCAGCCAAGATTATGGTAGCGGGGGCCTCACAGATACGCAGTATTTT
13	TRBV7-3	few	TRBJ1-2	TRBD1	CASSLGQGSGYTF	TGTGCCAGCAGCTTAGGACAGGGAAGTGGCTACACCTTC
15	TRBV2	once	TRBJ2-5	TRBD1	CASNVGQGAWETQYF	TGTGCCAGCAACGTAGGACAGGGGGCTTGGGAGACCCAGTACTTC
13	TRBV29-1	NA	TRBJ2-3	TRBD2	CSEPGLHTDTQYF	TGCAGCGAACCGGGACTACACACAGATACGCAGTATTTT
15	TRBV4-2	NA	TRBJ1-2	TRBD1	CASSQEPGGRYGYTF	TGTGCCAGCAGCCAAGAGCCAGGGGGACGCTATGGCTACACCTTC
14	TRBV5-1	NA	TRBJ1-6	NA	CASNRDGNNSPLHF	TGCGCCAGCAACAGGGACGGAAATAATTCACCCCTCCACTTT
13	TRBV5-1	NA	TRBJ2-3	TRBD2	CASASGYTDTQYF	TGCGCCAGCGCTAGCGGGTACACAGATACGCAGTATTTT
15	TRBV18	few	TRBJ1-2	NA	CASSPPEGQMGGYTF	TGTGCCAGCTCACCACCGGAGGGGCAAATGGGAGGCTACACCTTC
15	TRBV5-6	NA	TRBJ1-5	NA	CASSLQGMGQQPQHF	TGTGCCAGCAGCTTGCAGGGAATGGGCCAACAGCCCCAGCATTTT
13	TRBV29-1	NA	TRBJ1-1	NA	CSVERMGSTEAFF	TGCAGCGTTGAACGGATGGGGAGCACTGAAGCTTTCTTT
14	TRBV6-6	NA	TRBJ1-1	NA	CASSHRRGNTEAFF	TGTGCCAGCAGTCATAGGAGAGGGAACACTGAAGCTTTCTTT
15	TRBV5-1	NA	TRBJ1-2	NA	CASSLLQGGVGGYTF	TGCGCCAGCAGCTTGCTGCAGGGAGGCGTCGGGGGCTACACCTTC
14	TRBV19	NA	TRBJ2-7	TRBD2	CASSIEAGGYEQYF	TGTGCCAGTAGTATCGAAGCGGGGGGCTACGAGCAGTACTTC
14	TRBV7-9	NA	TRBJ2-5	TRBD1	CASILTGGSETQYF	TGTGCCAGCATTCTGACAGGGGGCTCGGAGACCCAGTACTTC
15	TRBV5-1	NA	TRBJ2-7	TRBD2	CASSLTGGTSYEQYF	TGCGCCAGCAGCTTGACGGGGGGAACCTCCTACGAGCAGTACTTC
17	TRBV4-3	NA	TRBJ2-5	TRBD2	CASSQRSGGRPGETQYF	TGCGCCAGCAGCCAAAGATCGGGGGGGCGCCCCGGGGAGACCCAGTACTTC